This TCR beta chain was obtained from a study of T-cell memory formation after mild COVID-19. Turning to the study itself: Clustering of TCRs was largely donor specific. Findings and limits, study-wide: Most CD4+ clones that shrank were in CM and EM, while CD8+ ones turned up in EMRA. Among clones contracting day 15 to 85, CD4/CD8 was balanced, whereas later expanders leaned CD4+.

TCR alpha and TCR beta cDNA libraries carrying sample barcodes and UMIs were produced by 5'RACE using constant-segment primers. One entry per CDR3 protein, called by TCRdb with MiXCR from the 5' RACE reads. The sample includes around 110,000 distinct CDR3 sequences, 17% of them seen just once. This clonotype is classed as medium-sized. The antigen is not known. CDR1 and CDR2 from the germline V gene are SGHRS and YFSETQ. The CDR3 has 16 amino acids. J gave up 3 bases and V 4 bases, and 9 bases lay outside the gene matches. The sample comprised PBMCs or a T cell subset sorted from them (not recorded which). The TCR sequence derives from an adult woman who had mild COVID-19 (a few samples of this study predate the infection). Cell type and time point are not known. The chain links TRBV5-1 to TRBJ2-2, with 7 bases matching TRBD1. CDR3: CASSPRQGFDTGELFF. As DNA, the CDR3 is TGCGCCAGCAGCCCTAGACAGGGCTTTGACACCGGGGAGCTGTTTTTT. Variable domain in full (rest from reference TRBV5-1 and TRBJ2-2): KAGVTQTPRYLIKTRGQQVTLSCSPISGHRSVSWYQQTPGQGLQFLFEYFSETQRNKGNFPGRFSGRQFSNSRSEMNVSTLELGDSALYLCASSPRQGFDTGELFFGEGSRLTVL.